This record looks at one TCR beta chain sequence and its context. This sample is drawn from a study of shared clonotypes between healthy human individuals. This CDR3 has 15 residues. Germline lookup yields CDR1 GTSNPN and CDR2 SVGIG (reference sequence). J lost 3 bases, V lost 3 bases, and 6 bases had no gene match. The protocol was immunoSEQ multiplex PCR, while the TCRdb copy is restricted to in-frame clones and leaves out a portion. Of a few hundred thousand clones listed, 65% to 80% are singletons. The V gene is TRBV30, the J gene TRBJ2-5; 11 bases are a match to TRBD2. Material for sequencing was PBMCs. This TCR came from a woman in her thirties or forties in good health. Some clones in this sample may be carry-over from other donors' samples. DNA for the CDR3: TGTGCCTGGAGGTACCTGACTAGCGGGAAAGAGACCCAGTACTTC. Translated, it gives CAWRYLTSGKETQYF.